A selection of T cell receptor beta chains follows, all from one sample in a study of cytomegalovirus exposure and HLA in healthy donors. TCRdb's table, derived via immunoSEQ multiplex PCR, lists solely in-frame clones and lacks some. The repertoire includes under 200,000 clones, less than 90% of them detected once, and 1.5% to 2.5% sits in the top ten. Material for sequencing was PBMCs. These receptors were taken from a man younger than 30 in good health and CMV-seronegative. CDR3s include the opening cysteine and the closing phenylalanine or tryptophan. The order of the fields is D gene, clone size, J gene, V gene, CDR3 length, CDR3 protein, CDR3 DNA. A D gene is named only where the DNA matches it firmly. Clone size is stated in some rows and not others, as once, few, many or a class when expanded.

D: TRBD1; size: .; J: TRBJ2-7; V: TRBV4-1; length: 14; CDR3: CASSPWTGSYEQYF; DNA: TGCGCCAGCAGCCCCTGGACAGGCTCCTACGAGCAGTACTTC
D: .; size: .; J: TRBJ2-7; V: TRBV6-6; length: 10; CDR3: CATYPPEQYF; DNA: TGTGCCACCTACCCGCCCGAGCAGTACTTC
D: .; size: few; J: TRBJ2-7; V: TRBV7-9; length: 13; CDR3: CASSPQGTYEQYF; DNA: TGTGCCAGCAGTCCTCAGGGAACCTACGAGCAGTACTTC
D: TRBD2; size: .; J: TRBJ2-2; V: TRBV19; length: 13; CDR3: CASSPPGGGELFF; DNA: TGTGCCAGTAGTCCCCCGGGGGGCGGGGAGCTGTTTTTT
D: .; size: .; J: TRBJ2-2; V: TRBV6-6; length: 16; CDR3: CASSYSAGWNTGELFF; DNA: TGTGCCAGCAGTTACTCGGCAGGGTGGAACACCGGGGAGCTGTTTTTT
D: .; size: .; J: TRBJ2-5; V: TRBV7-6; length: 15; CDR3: CASSLIVFETETQYF; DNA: TGTGCCAGCAGCTTAATAGTTTTTGAAACCGAGACCCAGTACTTC
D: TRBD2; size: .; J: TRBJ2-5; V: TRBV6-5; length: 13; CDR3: CASSYGTKETQYF; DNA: TGTGCCAGCAGTTACGGGACTAAAGAGACCCAGTACTTC
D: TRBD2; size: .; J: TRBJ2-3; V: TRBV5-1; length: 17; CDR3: CASSPIMTSGGADTQYF; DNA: TGCGCCAGCAGCCCGATCATGACTAGCGGGGGGGCAGATACGCAGTATTTT
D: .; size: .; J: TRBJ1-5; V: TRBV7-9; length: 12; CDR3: CSSSQGNQPQHF; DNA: TGTTCCAGCAGCCAGGGGAATCAGCCCCAGCATTTT
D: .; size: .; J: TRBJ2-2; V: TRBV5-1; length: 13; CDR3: CASSSTTRRELFF; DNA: TGCGCCAGCAGTTCGACAACCCGGCGGGAGCTGTTTTTT
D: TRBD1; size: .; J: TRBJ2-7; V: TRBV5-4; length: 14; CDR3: CASSPTGGSFEQYF; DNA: TGTGCCAGCAGCCCAACAGGGGGCAGTTTCGAGCAGTACTTC
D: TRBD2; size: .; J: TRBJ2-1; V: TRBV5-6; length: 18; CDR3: CASSLGLAGDDFYNEQFF; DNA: TGTGCCAGCAGCTTAGGGCTAGCGGGGGATGACTTCTACAATGAGCAGTTCTTC
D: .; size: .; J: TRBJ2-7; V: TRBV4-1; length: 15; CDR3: CASSQVGEGSYEQYF; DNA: TGCGCCAGCAGCCAAGTCGGTGAGGGCTCCTACGAGCAGTACTTC
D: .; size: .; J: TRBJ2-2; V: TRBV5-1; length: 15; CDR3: CASDPGAGANGELFF; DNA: TGCGCCAGCGACCCCGGGGCAGGGGCGAACGGGGAGCTGTTTTTT
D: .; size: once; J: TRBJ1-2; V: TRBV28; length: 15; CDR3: CASSLGAQGYYGYTF; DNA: TGTGCCAGCAGTTTGGGGGCACAGGGATACTATGGCTACACCTTC
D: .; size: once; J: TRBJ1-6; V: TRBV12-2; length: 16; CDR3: CASRPSSDRADSPLHF; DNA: TGTGCAAGTCGCCCCTCCTCGGACAGGGCTGATTCACCCCTCCACTTT
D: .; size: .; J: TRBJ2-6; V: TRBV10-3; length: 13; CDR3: CALGGSGANVLTF; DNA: TGTGCCCTCGGAGGCTCTGGGGCCAACGTCCTGACTTTC
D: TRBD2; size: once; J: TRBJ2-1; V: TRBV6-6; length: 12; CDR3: CASSLTSGPQFF; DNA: TGTGCCAGCAGTCTGACTAGCGGGCCCCAGTTCTTC
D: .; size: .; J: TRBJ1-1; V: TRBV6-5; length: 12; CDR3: CASRGGDTEAFF; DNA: TGTGCCAGCAGGGGAGGGGACACTGAAGCTTTCTTT
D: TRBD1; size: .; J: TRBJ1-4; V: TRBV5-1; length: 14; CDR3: CASRPGTEMEKLFF; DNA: TGCGCCAGCAGACCCGGGACAGAGATGGAAAAACTGTTTTTT
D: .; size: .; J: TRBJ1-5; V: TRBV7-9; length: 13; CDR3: CASSFQGSQPQHF; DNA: TGTGCCAGCAGCTTCCAGGGCAGCCAGCCCCAGCATTTT
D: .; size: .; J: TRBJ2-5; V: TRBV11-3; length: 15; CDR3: CASSLGSSSQETQYF; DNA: TGTGCCAGCAGCTTAGGTTCCTCCAGTCAAGAGACCCAGTACTTC
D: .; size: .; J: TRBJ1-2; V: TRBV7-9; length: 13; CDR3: CSSSLGASWGYTF; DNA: TGTTCCAGCAGCTTAGGGGCCAGTTGGGGCTACACCTTC
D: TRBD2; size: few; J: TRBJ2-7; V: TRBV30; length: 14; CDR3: CAWRRPREGNEQYF; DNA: TGTGCCTGGAGGAGACCCCGGGAGGGGAACGAGCAGTACTTC
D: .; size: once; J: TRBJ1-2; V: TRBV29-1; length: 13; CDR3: CSESGGANYGYTF; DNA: TGCAGCGAGAGCGGGGGCGCTAACTATGGCTACACCTTC
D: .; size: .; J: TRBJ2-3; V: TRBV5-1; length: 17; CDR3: CASSTRQGGSPTDTQYF; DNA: TGCGCCAGCAGCACCCGGCAGGGGGGCAGCCCCACAGATACGCAGTATTTT
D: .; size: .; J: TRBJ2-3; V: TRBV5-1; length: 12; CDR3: CASSPPGDTQYF; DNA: TGCGCCAGCAGCCCGCCGGGAGATACGCAGTATTTT
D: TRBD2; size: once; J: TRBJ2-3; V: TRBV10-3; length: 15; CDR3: CAISQTSEPTGTQYF; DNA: TGTGCCATCAGTCAGACTAGCGAACCCACAGGTACGCAGTATTTT
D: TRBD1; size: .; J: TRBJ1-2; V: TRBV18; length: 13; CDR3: CASSPDRVDGYTF; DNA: TGTGCCAGCTCGCCCGACAGGGTCGATGGCTACACCTTC
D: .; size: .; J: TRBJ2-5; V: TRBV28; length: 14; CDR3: CASSLGGRGETQYF; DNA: TGTGCCAGCAGTTTGGGGGGACGAGGGGAGACCCAGTACTTC
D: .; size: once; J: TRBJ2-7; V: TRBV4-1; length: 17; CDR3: CASSQDAGTSPPREQYF; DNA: TGCGCCAGCAGCCAAGATGCGGGTACTAGCCCCCCTAGGGAGCAGTACTTC
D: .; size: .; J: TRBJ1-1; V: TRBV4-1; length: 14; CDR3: CASSQAGLNTEAFF; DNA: TGCGCCAGCAGCCAAGCAGGGCTGAACACTGAAGCTTTCTTT
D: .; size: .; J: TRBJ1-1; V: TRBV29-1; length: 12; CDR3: CSAIGRDTEAFF; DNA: TGCAGCGCAATAGGTCGGGACACTGAAGCTTTCTTT
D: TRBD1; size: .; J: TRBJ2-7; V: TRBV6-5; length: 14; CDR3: CASSTGTGVYEQYF; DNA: TGTGCCAGCAGCACCGGGACAGGGGTCTACGAGCAGTACTTC
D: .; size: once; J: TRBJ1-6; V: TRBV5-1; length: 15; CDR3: CASSLAGRQYSPLHF; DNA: TGCGCCAGCAGCTTGGCGGGCAGACAGTATTCACCCCTCCACTTT
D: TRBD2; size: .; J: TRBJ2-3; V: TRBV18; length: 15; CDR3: CASSPGTSGTDTQYF; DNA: TGTGCCAGCTCACCTGGGACTAGCGGCACAGATACGCAGTATTTT
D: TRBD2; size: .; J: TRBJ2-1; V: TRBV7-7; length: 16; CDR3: CASSPLLAGGYNEQFF; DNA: TGTGCCAGCAGCCCTTTACTAGCGGGAGGGTACAATGAGCAGTTCTTC
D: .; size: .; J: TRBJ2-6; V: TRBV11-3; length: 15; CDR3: CASSFSHSGANVLTF; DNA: TGTGCCAGCAGCTTTTCCCACTCTGGGGCCAACGTCCTGACTTTC
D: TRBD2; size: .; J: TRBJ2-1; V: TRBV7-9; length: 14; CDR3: CASSSGGPYNEQFF; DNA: TGTGCCAGCAGTAGCGGGGGGCCTTACAATGAGCAGTTCTTC
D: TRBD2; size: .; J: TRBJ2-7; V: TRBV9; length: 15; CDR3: CASSVGGGTGDEQYF; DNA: TGTGCCAGCAGCGTAGGGGGGGGGACGGGGGACGAGCAGTACTTC
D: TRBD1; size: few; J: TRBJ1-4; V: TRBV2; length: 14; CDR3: CASGTGGPKEKLFF; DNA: TGTGCCAGCGGCACAGGGGGCCCAAAAGAAAAACTGTTTTTT
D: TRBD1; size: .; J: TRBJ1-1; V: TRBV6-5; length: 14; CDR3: CASSHGTVNTEAFF; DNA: TGTGCCAGCAGCCACGGGACAGTAAACACTGAAGCTTTCTTT
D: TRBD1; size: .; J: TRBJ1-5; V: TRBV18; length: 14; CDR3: CASSADRVSQPQHF; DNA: TGTGCCAGCTCAGCAGACAGGGTCAGTCAGCCCCAGCATTTT
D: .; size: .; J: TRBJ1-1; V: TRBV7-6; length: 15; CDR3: CASSLGLGGEGEAFF; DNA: TGTGCCAGCAGCTTAGGTCTAGGGGGTGAGGGAGAAGCTTTCTTT
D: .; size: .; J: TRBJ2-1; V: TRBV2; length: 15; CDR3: CASSEGRFSYNEQFF; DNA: TGTGCCAGCAGTGAAGGCAGGTTCTCCTACAATGAGCAGTTCTTC
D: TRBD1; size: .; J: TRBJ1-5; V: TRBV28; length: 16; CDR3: CASSPARQGSGQPQHF; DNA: TGTGCCAGCAGTCCCGCTCGACAGGGTTCGGGGCAGCCCCAGCATTTT
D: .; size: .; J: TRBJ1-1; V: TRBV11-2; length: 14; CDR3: CASSGEVAIPKAFF; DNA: TGTGCCAGCAGCGGGGAGGTCGCGATCCCAAAAGCTTTCTTT
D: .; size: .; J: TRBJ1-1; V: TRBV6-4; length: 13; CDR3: CASSFEMNTEAFF; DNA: TGTGCCAGCAGCTTCGAGATGAACACTGAAGCTTTCTTT
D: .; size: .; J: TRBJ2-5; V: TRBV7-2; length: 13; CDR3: CASSPQLQETQYF; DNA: TGTGCCAGCAGCCCCCAACTTCAAGAGACCCAGTACTTC
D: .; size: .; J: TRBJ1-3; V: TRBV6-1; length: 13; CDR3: CASVRWTENTIYF; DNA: TGTGCCAGCGTGCGATGGACAGAAAACACCATATATTTT
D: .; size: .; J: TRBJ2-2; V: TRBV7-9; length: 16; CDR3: CASSPLWTANTGELFF; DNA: TGTGCCAGCAGCCCACTTTGGACAGCCAACACCGGGGAGCTGTTTTTT
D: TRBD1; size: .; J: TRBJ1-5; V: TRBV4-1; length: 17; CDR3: CASSQGTGKKKDQPQHF; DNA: TGCGCCAGCAGCCAGGGGACAGGAAAAAAGAAAGACCAGCCCCAGCATTTT
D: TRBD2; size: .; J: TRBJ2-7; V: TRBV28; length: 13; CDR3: CASSLASGYEQYF; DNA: TGTGCCAGCAGTTTGGCTAGCGGTTACGAGCAGTACTTC
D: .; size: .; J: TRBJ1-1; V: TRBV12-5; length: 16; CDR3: CASGLVLDSSNTEAFF; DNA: TGTGCTAGTGGTTTGGTATTAGACAGTTCGAACACTGAAGCTTTCTTT
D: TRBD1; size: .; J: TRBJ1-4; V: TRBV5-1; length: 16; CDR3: CASSPPLGTGNEKLFF; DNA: TGCGCCAGCAGCCCCCCCCTGGGGACAGGGAATGAAAAACTGTTTTTT
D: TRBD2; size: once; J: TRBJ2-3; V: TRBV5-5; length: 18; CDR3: CASSPGRAGEFDTDTQYF; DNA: TGTGCCAGCAGCCCCGGCAGGGCGGGAGAATTTGACACAGATACGCAGTATTTT